Below are 32 T cell receptor beta chains sequenced from a single sample in a study of blood T cell repertoires in COVID-19. The protocol was immunoSEQ multiplex PCR, while the TCRdb copy is restricted to in-frame clones and leaves out a portion. Counted here are about 440,000 clones, roughly 85% occurring once; the ten biggest clones make up approximately 2%. Input material: PBMCs or T cells enriched from blood (not recorded which). These receptors originate from a young woman with acute COVID-19.

The chain links TRBV7-2 to TRBJ1-6, with D uncertain. Germline V gene sequence: CDR1 SGHTA, CDR2 FQGNSA. The CDR3 consists of 14 residues. Deletions cut 5 bases from V and 3 bases from J, with 8 bases between. In DNA, the CDR3 is TGTGCCAGCAGCCTTCCGGTCTATAATTCACCCCTCCACTTT. Residues: CASSLPVYNSPLHF.

This clone was detected ten times or more. In DNA, the CDR3 is TGTGCCAGTCCGACGGGGAAGGGACAGGGGGCATCTGAAGCTTTCTTT. Its translation: CASPTGKGQGASEAFF. The gene calls are TRBV28 and TRBJ1-1; TRBD1 agrees at 12 bases. V was clipped by 9 bases and J by 6 bases; unmatched bases: 14. CDR3 length: 16 amino acids. Germline CDR1 reads MDHEN; CDR2 reads SYDVKM.

This clone was found a few times. The chain has TRBV12-3 or TRBV12-4 and TRBJ2-1; a weak D match, TRBD1 (6 bases). Trimming shortened V by 6 bases and J by 15 bases, and 18 bases separated the two germline ends. CDR3 length: 12 residues. CDR3 amino acids: CASRRPTGYMFF. In DNA, the CDR3 is TGTGCCAGCAGACGGCCTACAGGGTACATGTTCTTC.

The rearrangement joins TRBV10-2 to TRBJ2-1; possible D gene TRBD1, 5 bases. V lost 0 bases to trimming and J lost 4 bases, with 13 bases between them. CDR1 is WSHSY and CDR2 is SAAADI in the germline V gene. CDR3 length equals 16 residues. DNA for the CDR3: TGCGCCAGCAGTGAGTCAGGACATGGGAATTACAATGAGCAGTTCTTC. Translation gives CASSESGHGNYNEQFF.

This chain joins TRBV20-1 and TRBJ1-2; 9 nucleotides agree with TRBD1. Germline CDR1 reads DFQATT; CDR2 reads SNEGSKA (reference sequence). CDR3 length: 14 amino acids. With V trimmed by 3 bases and J by 7 bases, 9 bases remained unmatched. For the CDR3, the DNA is TGCAGTGCTAGTTCCGGGACAGGGCCTGCTGGCTACACCTTC. It yields the protein CSASSGTGPAGYTF.

This rearrangement joins TRBV10-1 to TRBJ2-2; the match to TRBD2 covers 15 bases. The trim removed 0 bases at V and 3 bases at J, leaving 11 bases unmatched. CDR1 and CDR2 from the germline V gene are WNHNN and SYGVQD (reference sequence). The CDR3 spans 21 residues. CDR3 bases: TGCGCCAGCAGTGAGTCACCGCCCGGGACTAGCGGGAGGTGGTACACCGGGGAGCTGTTTTTT. Translation: CASSESPPGTSGRWYTGELFF.

The gene calls are TRBV3-1 (or the pseudogene TRBV3-2) and TRBJ2-7, with D unclear. This CDR3 comprises 12 residues. Germline CDR1 is LGHDT and CDR2 is YNNKEL (reference sequence). V was trimmed by 7 bases and J by 8 bases, leaving 15 bases between them. CDR3 region: CASTGEASKQYF. In DNA form, the CDR3 reads TGTGCCAGCACCGGAGAAGCAAGTAAGCAGTACTTC.

The chain joins TRBV19 to TRBJ1-1; no reliable D call. Looked up from germline, CDR1 is LNHDA and CDR2 is SQIVND (reference sequence). The CDR3 covers 14 residues. V was clipped by 2 bases and J by 1 base, with 8 bases between them. CDR3 bases: TGTGCCAGTAGTATATATGGAGGGAACACTGAAGCTTTCTTT. This translates into CASSIYGGNTEAFF.

V and J are TRBV19 and TRBJ1-5; 8 nucleotides agree with TRBD1. From germline, CDR1 is LNHDA and CDR2 SQIVND (reference sequence). The CDR3 has 13 amino acids. V dropped 3 bases and J dropped 9; count of bases not matched to a gene: 4. In DNA, the CDR3 is TGTGCCAGTAGTATGGACAGGGTTTCGCCCCAGCATTTT. Translated: CASSMDRVSPQHF.

This clone has a single count. The V gene is TRBV30, the J gene TRBJ1-4; the match to TRBD1 covers 10 bases. The CDR3 runs 17 residues. J was trimmed by 8 bases and V by 0 bases; bases with no gene match: 12. Germline CDR1 and CDR2: GTSNPN and SVGIG (reference sequence). The CDR3 nucleotides read TGTGCCTGGAGTGTACTTGACCGGGACAGGGGCGGGGAAAAACTGTTTTTT. It encodes CAWSVLDRDRGGEKLFF. Full variable domain (remainder filled in from reference TRBV30 and TRBJ1-4): SQTIHQWPATLVQPVGSPLSLECTVEGTSNPNLYWYRQAAGRGLQLLFYSVGIGQISSEVPQNLSASRPQDRQFILSSKKLLLSDSGFYLCAWSVLDRDRGGEKLFFGSGTQLSVL.

The chain recombines TRBV6-5 with TRBJ1-2, with D unclear. V was pared by 0 bases and J by 4 bases, with 15 bases between. The germline V gene encodes CDR1 MNHEY and CDR2 SVGAGI. The CDR3 runs 16 residues. This chain's CDR3 is CASSYSNAADPYGYTF. DNA for the CDR3: TGTGCCAGCAGTTACTCGAACGCGGCAGACCCCTATGGCTACACCTTC.

The chain carries TRBV27 and TRBJ1-1; D may be TRBD1 (6 bases). The V end was cut by 8 bases, the J end by 0 bases, with 7 bases between. Germline CDR1 and CDR2: MNHEY and SMNVEV (reference sequence). The CDR3 consists of 12 residues. CDR3 residues: CASGQLNTEAFF. The CDR3 nucleotides are TGTGCCAGCGGACAGCTGAACACTGAAGCTTTCTTT.

The genes are TRBV7-9 and TRBJ1-1, with a tentative D call TRBD1 (6 bases). Germline assignment: CDR1 SEHNR and CDR2 FQNEAQ (reference sequence). The CDR3 length is 14 residues. Trimming took off 5 bases at V and 2 bases at J, with 12 bases between the two ends. CDR3 bases: TGTGCCAGCAGCCCTGGACAGTTCAACACTGAAGCTTTCTTT. Translation gives CASSPGQFNTEAFF.

The V gene is TRBV27, the J gene TRBJ1-2; D not resolved. The CDR3 runs 14 residues. Germline CDR1 and CDR2: MNHEY and SMNVEV (reference sequence). V lost 0 bases, J lost 1 base, and 6 bases lay in between. CDR3 amino acids: CASSLSPGNYGYTF. The DNA for the CDR3 is TGTGCCAGCAGTTTATCGCCCGGTAACTATGGCTACACCTTC.

The chain is built from TRBV6-5 and TRBJ2-7; D perhaps matches TRBD2 (5 bases). The V end lost 6 bases, the J end lost 1 base, and 7 bases lay between the germline ends. The germline V gene encodes CDR1 MNHEY and CDR2 SVGAGI. This CDR3 is built from 12 residues. This chain's CDR3 is CASRRGSYEQYF. The CDR3 nucleotides are TGTGCCAGCAGACGGGGATCCTACGAGCAGTACTTC.

The CDR3 sequence: CAISSIAQGWGQYF. The CDR3 coding sequence is TGTGCCATCAGCTCCATCGCACAGGGTTGGGGGCAGTACTTC. The chain recombines TRBV10-3 with TRBJ2-7; possibly TRBD1 for D (6 bases). V gave up 6 bases and J gave up 9 bases, with 21 bases separating them. This CDR3 is built from 14 residues. Germline V gene sequence: CDR1 ENHRY, CDR2 SYGVKD.

This chain's CDR3 is CASSPKAAKINEKLFF. The CDR3 DNA reads TGTGCCAGCTCACCTAAAGCCGCCAAGATCAACGAAAAACTGTTTTTT. The chain carries TRBV18 and TRBJ1-4; D remains ambiguous. Per germline, CDR1 KGHSH and CDR2 LQKENI. The CDR3 loop spans 16 amino acids. Trimming removed 3 bases at V and 8 bases at J, with 19 bases between. The full variable domain, with the rest looked up from reference TRBV18 and TRBJ1-4, is NAGVMQNPRHLVRRRGQEARLRCSPMKGHSHVYWYRQLPEEGLKFMVYLQKENIIDESGMPKERFSAEFPKEGPSILRIQQVVRGDSAAYFCASSPKAAKINEKLFFGSGTQLSVL.

The chain recombines TRBV9 with TRBJ2-7, with D tentatively TRBD1 (5 bases). The CDR3 runs 15 residues. The V and J ends lost 0 bases and 2 bases respectively, with 12 bases between them. Germline V CDR1 and CDR2: SGDLS, YYNGEE. This chain's CDR3 is CASSVASGYTYEQYF. In nucleotides, the CDR3 is TGTGCCAGCAGCGTAGCCTCAGGGTACACCTACGAGCAGTACTTC.

The rearrangement uses TRBV28 and TRBJ1-2; TRBD1 matches at 9 bases. The CDR3 loop spans 14 amino acids. Trimming took 6 bases from V and 4 from J; bases not matched to a gene: 6. Germline loops: CDR1 MDHEN, CDR2 SYDVKM. CDR3 region: CASSFTGGGYGYTF. Here the CDR3 DNA reads TGTGCCAGCAGCTTTACAGGGGGCGGCTATGGCTACACCTTC.

This chain connects TRBV6-1 to TRBJ2-6, with D tentatively TRBD1 (5 bases). Per germline, CDR1 MNHNS and CDR2 SASEGT. CDR3 size: 17 residues. Trimming removed 4 bases at V and 3 bases at J, with 16 bases between. DNA of the CDR3: TGTGCCAGCAGTGCGAAAGGGTTCAGGGTTGGGGCCAACGTCCTGACTTTC. It yields the protein CASSAKGFRVGANVLTF.

A single count supports this clone. This chain joins TRBV5-6 and TRBJ2-4; possibly TRBD1 for D (5 bases). V was cut by 2 bases and J by 7 bases, with 10 bases left in between. The length of the CDR3 is 13 residues. Germline V gene lookup returns CDR1 SGHDT and CDR2 YYEEEE. The CDR3 spells CASSLGAENIQYF. The DNA of the CDR3 is TGTGCCAGCAGCTTAGGGGCGGAGAACATTCAGTACTTC.

The genes are TRBV12-3 or TRBV12-4 and TRBJ2-5; D is ambiguous. The CDR3 contains 13 residues. Trimming took off 3 bases at V and 4 bases at J, with 9 bases between the two ends. The CDR3 DNA sequence: TGTGCCAGCAGTTTTTCAGTATTAGAGACCCAGTACTTC. Protein product: CASSFSVLETQYF.

The gene calls are TRBV28 and TRBJ1-4, with 7 positions matching TRBD1. This CDR3 contains 15 residues. J gave up 4 bases and V 6 bases, and 8 bases lay outside the gene matches. CDR1 is MDHEN and CDR2 is SYDVKM in the germline V gene. The CDR3 here is CASSDYRGRNEKLFF. The CDR3 nucleotides are TGTGCCAGCAGCGACTACAGGGGCCGTAATGAAAAACTGTTTTTT. Using reference TRBV28 and TRBJ1-4 for the parts outside the CDR3, the full variable domain is DVKVTQSSRYLVKRTGEKVFLECVQDMDHENMFWYRQDPGLGLRLIYFSYDVKMKEKGDIPEGYSVSREKKERFSLILESASTNQTSMYLCASSDYRGRNEKLFFGSGTQLSVL.

This chain joins TRBV11-2 and TRBJ1-5, with D perhaps matching TRBD1 (6 bases). The CDR3 is 14 amino acids. V was pared by 5 bases and J by 3 bases, with 11 bases between. Germline CDR1 SGHAT, CDR2 FQNNGV. The CDR3 bases are TGTGCCAGCAGCGCAGAGGGGGACAATCAGCCCCAGCATTTT. This gives the protein CASSAEGDNQPQHF. The whole variable domain, filled in from reference TRBV11-2 and TRBJ1-5, reads EAGVAQSPRYKIIEKRQSVAFWCNPISGHATLYWYQQILGQGPKLLIQFQNNGVVDDSQLPKDRFSAERLKGVDSTLKIQPAKLEDSAVYLCASSAEGDNQPQHFGDGTRLSIL.

The chain uses TRBV7-8 and TRBJ1-1, with D perhaps TRBD1 (5 bases). V dropped 1 base and J dropped 5 bases, with 14 bases sitting between them. The CDR3 length is 15 residues. The V gene's germline CDR1 is SGHVS and CDR2 FQNEAQ. CDR3 amino acids: CASSLGRQGRTEAFF. The DNA for the CDR3 is TGTGCCAGCAGCTTAGGTCGGCAGGGAAGGACTGAAGCTTTCTTT. The full variable domain, rest sourced from reference TRBV7-8 and TRBJ1-1, is GAGVSQSPRYKVAKRGQDVALRCDPISGHVSLFWYQQALGQGPEFLTYFQNEAQLDKSGLPSDRFFAERPEGSVSTLKIQRTQQEDSAVYLCASSLGRQGRTEAFFGQGTRLTVV.

The chain combines TRBV27 with TRBJ2-1; 10 nucleotides agree with TRBD1. CDR1 is MNHEY, CDR2 SMNVEV, per germline (reference sequence). The ends lost 2 bases at V and 2 bases at J; junction bases unmatched: 3. The CDR3 has 16 residues. In nucleotides, the CDR3 is TGTGCCAGCAGTTTAGAGGGACAGGGGACCTACAATGAGCAGTTCTTC. This encodes CASSLEGQGTYNEQFF.

This clone was found once. The chain is built from TRBV29-1 and TRBJ2-7, with 10 bases matching TRBD1. The CDR3 has 12 residues. V lost 7 bases to trimming and J lost 3 bases; unmatched junction nucleotides: 3. The germline CDR1 and CDR2 sequences are SQVTM and ANQGSEA. CDR3 in DNA: TGCAGCGGTCGGACAGGGGGCTACGAGCAGTACTTC. It codes for CSGRTGGYEQYF.

J is TRBJ2-1 and V is TRBV27; TRBD2 matches 12 bases. This CDR3 spans 15 amino acids. Germline V gene data show CDR1 as MNHEY and CDR2 as SMNVEV (reference sequence). V was clipped by 2 bases and J by 8 bases; unmatched bases: 4. CDR3 sequence reads: CASSLRLAGADEQFF. CDR3 nucleotides: TGTGCCAGCAGTTTAAGACTAGCGGGAGCAGATGAGCAGTTCTTC.

The chain joins TRBV6-4 to TRBJ2-1, with 8 bases aligning to TRBD1. V lost 6 bases to trimming and J lost 7 bases; unmatched junction nucleotides: 8. Germline CDR1 reads MRHNA; CDR2 reads SNTAGT. The length of the CDR3 is 14 residues. The CDR3 loop is CASSPTTGGNEQFF. The CDR3 DNA reads as TGTGCCAGCAGCCCGACCACAGGGGGGAATGAGCAGTTCTTC.

CDR3 in amino acids: CASRADSINSPLHF. CDR3 nucleotides: TGTGCCAGCAGGGCAGACAGTATTAATTCACCCCTCCACTTT. The chain uses TRBV28 and TRBJ1-6, with D tentatively TRBD1 (5 bases). Trimming shortened V by 6 bases and J by 6 bases, and 12 bases separated the two germline ends. CDR1 and CDR2 from the germline V gene are MDHEN and SYDVKM. The CDR3 has 14 amino acids.

This sequence joins TRBV7-9 and TRBJ1-1; D is ambiguous. Trimming took 2 bases from V and 6 from J, leaving 10 bases between them. The CDR3 runs to 13 residues. CDR1 is SEHNR, CDR2 FQNEAQ, per germline (reference sequence). CDR3 sequence: CASSLRGLAEAFF. The CDR3 nucleotides read TGTGCCAGCAGCTTACGAGGTCTGGCTGAAGCTTTCTTT.

This clone was detected only once. The genes are TRBV19 and TRBJ2-6, with TRBD1 matching 10 bases. With 4 bases clipped from V and 2 bases from J, the junction kept 8 bases outside the gene matches. The germline V gene encodes CDR1 LNHDA and CDR2 SQIVND (reference sequence). The CDR3 is 18 amino acids. CDR3 nucleotide sequence: TGTGCCAGTAGTACCCCGGGACAGGGGACGGCTGGGGCCAACGTCCTGACTTTC. Residues: CASSTPGQGTAGANVLTF.